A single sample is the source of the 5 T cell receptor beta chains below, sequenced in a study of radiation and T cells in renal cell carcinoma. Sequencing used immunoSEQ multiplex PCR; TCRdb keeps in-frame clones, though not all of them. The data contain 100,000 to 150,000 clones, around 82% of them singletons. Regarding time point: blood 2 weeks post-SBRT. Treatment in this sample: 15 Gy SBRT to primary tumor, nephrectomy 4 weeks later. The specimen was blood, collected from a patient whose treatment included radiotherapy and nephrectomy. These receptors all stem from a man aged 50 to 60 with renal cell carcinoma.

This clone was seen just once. The CDR3, as DNA: TGTGCCAGCAGCCAAGGGGAGAACAATCAGCCCCAGCATTTT. It translates to CASSQGENNQPQHF. The chain links TRBV4-2 to TRBJ1-5; D gene unclear. This CDR3 has 14 residues. CDR1 LGHNA and CDR2 YNFKEQ come from the germline V gene. Trimming took off 1 base at V and 3 bases at J, with 7 bases between the two ends.

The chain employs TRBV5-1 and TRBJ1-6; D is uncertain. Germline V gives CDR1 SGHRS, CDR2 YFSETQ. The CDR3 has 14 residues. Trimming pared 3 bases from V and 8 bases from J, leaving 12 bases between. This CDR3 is CASSSGWADSPLHF. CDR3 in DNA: TGCGCCAGCAGCTCGGGGTGGGCGGATTCACCCCTCCACTTT.

CDR3 coding DNA: TGTGCCATCAGTGGCCCTTCGGCAGGACTAGCGGGAGGCGAGCAGTTCTTC. As protein: CAISGPSAGLAGGEQFF. The gene calls are TRBV10-3 and TRBJ2-1; the match to TRBD2 covers 14 bases. Unmatched junction bases numbered 12, after V lost 4 bases and J lost 10 bases. CDR1 and CDR2 from the germline V gene are ENHRY and SYGVKD. The CDR3 has 17 residues.

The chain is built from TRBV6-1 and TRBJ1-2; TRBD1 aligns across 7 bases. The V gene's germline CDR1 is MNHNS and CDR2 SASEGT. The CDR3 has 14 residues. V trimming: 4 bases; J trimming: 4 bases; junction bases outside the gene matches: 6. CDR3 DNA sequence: TGTGCCAGCAGTGTGGGGACAGAAGGCTATGGCTACACCTTC. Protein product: CASSVGTEGYGYTF.

The DNA for the CDR3 is TGTGCCAGCAGTGACTTAAACCATATCGGACTAGCGGGAACAGTCACAGATACGCAGTATTTT. Protein sequence: CASSDLNHIGLAGTVTDTQYF. V usage is TRBV6-4 and J usage is TRBJ2-3; TRBD2 aligns across 12 bases. J lost 2 bases, V lost 1 base, and 16 bases had no gene match. CDR1 and CDR2 (germline): MRHNA, SNTAGT. This CDR3 region has 21 residues.